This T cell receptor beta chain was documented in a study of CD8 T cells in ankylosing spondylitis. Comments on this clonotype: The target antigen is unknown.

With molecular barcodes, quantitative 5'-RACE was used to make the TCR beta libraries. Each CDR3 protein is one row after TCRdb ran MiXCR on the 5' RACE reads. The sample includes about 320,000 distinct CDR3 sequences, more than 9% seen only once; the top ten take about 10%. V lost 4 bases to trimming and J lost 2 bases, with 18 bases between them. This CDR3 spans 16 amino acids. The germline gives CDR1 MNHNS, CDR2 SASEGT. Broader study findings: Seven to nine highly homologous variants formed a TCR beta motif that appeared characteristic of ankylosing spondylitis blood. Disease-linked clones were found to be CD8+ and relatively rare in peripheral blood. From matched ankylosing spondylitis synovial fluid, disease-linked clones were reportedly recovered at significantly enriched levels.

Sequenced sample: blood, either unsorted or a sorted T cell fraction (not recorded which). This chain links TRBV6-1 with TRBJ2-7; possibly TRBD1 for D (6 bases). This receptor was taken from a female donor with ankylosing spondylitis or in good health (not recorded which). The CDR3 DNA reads TGTGCCAGCAGTGCACAATCAGCAGGGACAACCTACGAGCAGTACTTC. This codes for CASSAQSAGTTYEQYF.